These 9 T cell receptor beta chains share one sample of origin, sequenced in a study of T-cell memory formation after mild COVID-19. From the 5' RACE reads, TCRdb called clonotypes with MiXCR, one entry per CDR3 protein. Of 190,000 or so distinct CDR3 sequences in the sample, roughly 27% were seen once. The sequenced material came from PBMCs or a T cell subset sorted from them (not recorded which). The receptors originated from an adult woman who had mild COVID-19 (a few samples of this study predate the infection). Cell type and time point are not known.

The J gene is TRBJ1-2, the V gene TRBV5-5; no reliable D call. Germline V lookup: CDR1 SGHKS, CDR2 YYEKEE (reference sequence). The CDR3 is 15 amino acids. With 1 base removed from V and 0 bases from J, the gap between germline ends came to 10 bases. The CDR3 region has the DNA TGTGCCAGCAGCTTGAACCAAAGAGCTAACTATGGCTACACCTTC. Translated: CASSLNQRANYGYTF.

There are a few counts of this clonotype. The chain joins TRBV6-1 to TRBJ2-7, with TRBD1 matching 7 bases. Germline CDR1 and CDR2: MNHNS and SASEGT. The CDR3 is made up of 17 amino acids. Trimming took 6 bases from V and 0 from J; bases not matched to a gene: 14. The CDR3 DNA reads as TGTGCCAGCAGGGCCGCGAAGGGGGCCTTACCCTCCTACGAGCAGTACTTC. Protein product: CASRAAKGALPSYEQYF.

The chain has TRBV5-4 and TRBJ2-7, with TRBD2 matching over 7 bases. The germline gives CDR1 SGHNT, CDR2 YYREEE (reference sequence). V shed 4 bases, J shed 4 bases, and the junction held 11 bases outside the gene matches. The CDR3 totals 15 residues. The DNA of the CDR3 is TGTGCCAGCAGCCCTGGGGGGAGGGGCGTGTACGAGCAGTACTTC. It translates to CASSPGGRGVYEQYF.

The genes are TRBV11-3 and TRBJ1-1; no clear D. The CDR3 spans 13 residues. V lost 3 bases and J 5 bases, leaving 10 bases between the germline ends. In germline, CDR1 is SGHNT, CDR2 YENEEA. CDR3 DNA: TGTGCCAGCAGCTTCCTGGAATCGACTGAAGCTTTCTTT. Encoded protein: CASSFLESTEAFF.

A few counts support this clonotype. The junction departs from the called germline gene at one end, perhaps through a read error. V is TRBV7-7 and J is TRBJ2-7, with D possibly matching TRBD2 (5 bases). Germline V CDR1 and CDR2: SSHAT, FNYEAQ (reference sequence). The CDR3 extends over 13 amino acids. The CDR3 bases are TGTGCTAGCAGCGTGGACTCCTCCTACGAGCAGTACTTC. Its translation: CASSVDSSYEQYF.

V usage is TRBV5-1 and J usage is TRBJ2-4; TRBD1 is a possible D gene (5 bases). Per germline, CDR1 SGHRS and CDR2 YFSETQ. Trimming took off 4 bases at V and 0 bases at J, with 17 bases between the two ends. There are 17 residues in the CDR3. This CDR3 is CASSPFDSNLAKNIQYF. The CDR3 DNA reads TGCGCCAGCAGCCCCTTCGACAGCAACTTAGCCAAAAACATTCAGTACTTC.

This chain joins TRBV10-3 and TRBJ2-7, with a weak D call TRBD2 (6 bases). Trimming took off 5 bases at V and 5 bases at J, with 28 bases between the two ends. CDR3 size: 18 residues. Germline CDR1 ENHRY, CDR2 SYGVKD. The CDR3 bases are TGTGCCATCAGTAGCAGCCTTGAAGGGACTCCGGCGAGGCACGAGCAGTACTTC. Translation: CAISSSLEGTPARHEQYF.

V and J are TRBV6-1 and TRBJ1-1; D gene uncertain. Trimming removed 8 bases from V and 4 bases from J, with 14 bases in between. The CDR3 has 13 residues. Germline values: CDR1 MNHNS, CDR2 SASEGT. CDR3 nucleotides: TGTGCCAGCTGGCAGGCGCTGTCCACTGAAGCTTTCTTT. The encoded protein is CASWQALSTEAFF.

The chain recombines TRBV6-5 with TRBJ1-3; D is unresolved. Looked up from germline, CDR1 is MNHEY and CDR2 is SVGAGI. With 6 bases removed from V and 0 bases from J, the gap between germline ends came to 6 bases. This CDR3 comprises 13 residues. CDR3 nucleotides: TGTGCCAGCAGCCGATTCTCTGGAAACACCATATATTTT. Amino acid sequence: CASSRFSGNTIYF.